This entry features one T cell receptor (beta chain) sequence. Germline-derived CDR1 and CDR2 are SNHLY and FYNNEI. V shed 5 bases and J shed 3 bases, with 14 bases lying between them. CDR3 length equals 14 residues. This entry is derived from a study of T cell responses to AZD1222 COVID-19 vaccine. TCRdb's copy holds only in-frame clones and misses some; the assay was immunoSEQ multiplex PCR. This table has 90,000 to 100,000 clones, 80% to 90% appearing once. The receptor's source is an adult in good health. This specimen was peripheral blood, taken on day 0 of AZD1222 vaccination. V gene TRBV2 combines with J gene TRBJ2-7, with unresolved D. The CDR3: CASSPPTVNYEQYF. CDR3 bases: TGTGCCAGCAGTCCCCCGACGGTTAACTACGAGCAGTACTTC.